This entry is about one T cell receptor (beta chain). Its matching antigen is unknown. Expressed TCRB transcripts got sequenced, as all isolated RNA was reverse transcribed. Profiled with immunoSEQ multiplex PCR; TCRdb holds only in-frame clones, not every one. This table holds 50,000 or so clones, about 40% found once. The V and J ends lost 5 bases and 3 bases, in that order; junction bases with no gene match: 1. CDR1 is MNHEY and CDR2 is SMNVEV in the germline V gene (reference sequence). The CDR3 length is 12 residues. This sample was taken from a study of beta chain features in type 1 diabetes. Whole-study results and caveats: Short templates might get an advantage during PCR, and this would be equal in patients and controls. The VDJ junctions of type 1 diabetes patients carried fewer insertions and more deletions. Using cDNA template may skew counts toward highly expressing activated cells. Within each of all four CD4+ subsets, Type 1 diabetes patients had TCRB CDR3s that were moderately but significantly shorter.

The sequence was collected from a man younger than 40 with type 1 diabetes. V and J are TRBV27 and TRBJ2-7; TRBD1 agrees at 7 bases. The sample consisted of Tregs from blood. CDR3 nucleotides: TGTGCCAGCAGTGACAGGGTCTACGAGCAGTACTTC. This translates into CASSDRVYEQYF.